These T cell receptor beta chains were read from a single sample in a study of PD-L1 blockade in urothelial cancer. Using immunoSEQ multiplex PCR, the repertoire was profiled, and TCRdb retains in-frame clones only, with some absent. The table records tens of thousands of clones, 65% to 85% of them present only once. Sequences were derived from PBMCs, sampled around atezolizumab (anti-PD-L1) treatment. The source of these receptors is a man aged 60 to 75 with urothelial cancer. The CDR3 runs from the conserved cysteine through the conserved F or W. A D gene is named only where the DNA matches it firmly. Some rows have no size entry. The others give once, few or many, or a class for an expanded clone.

CDR3 DNA: TGCGCCAGCAGTGAGAACAGGGGAAACACCATATATTTT
CDR3 protein: CASSENRGNTIYF
J gene: TRBJ1-3
V gene: TRBV10-2
D gene: NA
clone size: NA

CDR3 DNA: TGTGCCAGCAGTGCGTACGGATTTCAGGGGGGACGAACCGGGGAGCTGTTTTTT
CDR3 protein: CASSAYGFQGGRTGELFF
J gene: TRBJ2-2
V gene: TRBV27
D gene: NA
clone size: NA

CDR3 DNA: TGTGCCAGTTGTGTCGGAGGAAGGACCACTGAAGCTTTCTTT
CDR3 protein: CASCVGGRTTEAFF
J gene: TRBJ1-1
V gene: TRBV19
D gene: NA
clone size: NA

CDR3 DNA: TGTGCCACCAGAGAAGGGACAGGGGGGGGTGAAGCTTTCTTT
CDR3 protein: CATREGTGGGEAFF
J gene: TRBJ1-1
V gene: TRBV15
D gene: TRBD1
clone size: NA

CDR3 DNA: TGTGCCAGCAGGGGGCTGAGCAATCAGCCCCAGCATTTT
CDR3 protein: CASRGLSNQPQHF
J gene: TRBJ1-5
V gene: TRBV28
D gene: NA
clone size: NA

CDR3 DNA: TGCGCCAGCAGCCCTTTCGACAATGAGCAGTTCTTC
CDR3 protein: CASSPFDNEQFF
J gene: TRBJ2-1
V gene: TRBV4-1
D gene: NA
clone size: NA

CDR3 DNA: TGTGCCAGTAGTACAACAGGTAATCAGCCCCAGCATTTT
CDR3 protein: CASSTTGNQPQHF
J gene: TRBJ1-5
V gene: TRBV19
D gene: NA
clone size: NA

CDR3 DNA: TGTGCCAGCAGTTTGACAGGAGTTTTCTCCTACGAGCAGTACTTC
CDR3 protein: CASSLTGVFSYEQYF
J gene: TRBJ2-7
V gene: TRBV6-5
D gene: NA
clone size: once

CDR3 DNA: TGTGCCAGCAGTCCCCGACTAGCGGGAGGGCGCAGCGCGCAGTATTTT
CDR3 protein: CASSPRLAGGRSAQYF
J gene: TRBJ2-3
V gene: TRBV27
D gene: TRBD2
clone size: NA

CDR3 DNA: TGTGCCAGGACAAGCGGAGCGAACACCGGGGAGCTGTTTTTT
CDR3 protein: CARTSGANTGELFF
J gene: TRBJ2-2
V gene: TRBV2
D gene: NA
clone size: NA

CDR3 DNA: TGTGCCTCATCCCTAGGGGAGGACACTGAAGCTTTCTTT
CDR3 protein: CASSLGEDTEAFF
J gene: TRBJ1-1
V gene: TRBV30
D gene: NA
clone size: NA

CDR3 DNA: TGTGCCAGTAGTATAGGCGGGGGGCTGACAGATACGCAGTATTTT
CDR3 protein: CASSIGGGLTDTQYF
J gene: TRBJ2-3
V gene: TRBV19
D gene: TRBD2
clone size: NA

CDR3 DNA: TGTGCCAGCTCCTCGGGGGGGACGAGCTCCTACGAGCAGTACTTC
CDR3 protein: CASSSGGTSSYEQYF
J gene: TRBJ2-7
V gene: TRBV6-6
D gene: TRBD2
clone size: NA

CDR3 DNA: TGTGCCAGCAGTTTTATTCATAGTATCGGTCCAACTAATGAAAAACTGTTTTTT
CDR3 protein: CASSFIHSIGPTNEKLFF
J gene: TRBJ1-4
V gene: TRBV28
D gene: NA
clone size: few

CDR3 DNA: TGCGCCAGCAGTCTGACAGGCAATGAGCAGTTCTTC
CDR3 protein: CASSLTGNEQFF
J gene: TRBJ2-1
V gene: TRBV4-1
D gene: NA
clone size: NA

CDR3 DNA: TGTGCCAGCAGCTCGGGGGATGGGACTAGCGGGAGTCGGGTATACGAGCAGTACTTC
CDR3 protein: CASSSGDGTSGSRVYEQYF
J gene: TRBJ2-7
V gene: TRBV9
D gene: TRBD2
clone size: NA

CDR3 DNA: TGTGCCAGCAAGGGCGGGTCTGGCAATGAGCAGTTCTTC
CDR3 protein: CASKGGSGNEQFF
J gene: TRBJ2-1
V gene: TRBV6-6
D gene: NA
clone size: NA

CDR3 DNA: TGTGCCAGCAGTATAAGGACAGGGATTAATGAAAAACTGTTTTTT
CDR3 protein: CASSIRTGINEKLFF
J gene: TRBJ1-4
V gene: TRBV27
D gene: TRBD1
clone size: NA

CDR3 DNA: TGTGCCAGCAGCCCCCTGCAGGGAAAGGTCGGCTACACCTTC
CDR3 protein: CASSPLQGKVGYTF
J gene: TRBJ1-2
V gene: TRBV7-9
D gene: NA
clone size: few

CDR3 DNA: TGTGCCAGCAAGGGACAGAGAAACAATGAGCAGTTCTTC
CDR3 protein: CASKGQRNNEQFF
J gene: TRBJ2-1
V gene: TRBV6-1
D gene: TRBD1
clone size: many

CDR3 DNA: TGTGCCAGTAGTCGGAGCGGGAGTGGGGAGACCCAGTACTTC
CDR3 protein: CASSRSGSGETQYF
J gene: TRBJ2-5
V gene: TRBV19
D gene: TRBD2
clone size: NA

CDR3 DNA: TGTGCCAGCACCGTCGCCCAGACAGGGAACTATGGCTACACCTTC
CDR3 protein: CASTVAQTGNYGYTF
J gene: TRBJ1-2
V gene: TRBV6-1
D gene: TRBD1
clone size: NA

CDR3 DNA: TGTGCCAGCAGCTTAGGAGGTCAGGCTAGCGGGAGATACGAGCAGTACTTC
CDR3 protein: CASSLGGQASGRYEQYF
J gene: TRBJ2-7
V gene: TRBV7-6
D gene: TRBD2
clone size: NA

CDR3 DNA: TGTGCCAGCAGCCGACAGGGAGAAGCCCAGCATTTT
CDR3 protein: CASSRQGEAQHF
J gene: TRBJ1-5
V gene: TRBV28
D gene: TRBD1
clone size: once

CDR3 DNA: TGTGCCAGCGCGGGACAGGGGCGAAATCAGCCCCAGCATTTT
CDR3 protein: CASAGQGRNQPQHF
J gene: TRBJ1-5
V gene: TRBV25-1
D gene: TRBD1
clone size: NA

CDR3 DNA: TGCGCCAGCAGCTTAGGGGGCGCCTCCACAGATACGCAGTATTTT
CDR3 protein: CASSLGGASTDTQYF
J gene: TRBJ2-3
V gene: TRBV5-1
D gene: TRBD1
clone size: NA

CDR3 DNA: TGTGCCAGCAGTCCACCTCTGCAGCTTCGACTGGGCTACACCTTC
CDR3 protein: CASSPPLQLRLGYTF
J gene: TRBJ1-2
V gene: TRBV27
D gene: NA
clone size: NA

CDR3 DNA: TGTGCCAGCAGCTTAAACGGGATGCAAGAGACCCAGTACTTC
CDR3 protein: CASSLNGMQETQYF
J gene: TRBJ2-5
V gene: TRBV7-6
D gene: NA
clone size: NA

CDR3 DNA: TGTGCCACCAGCAGTTCGGGACAGGGTGGCAATCAGCCCCAGCATTTT
CDR3 protein: CATSSSGQGGNQPQHF
J gene: TRBJ1-5
V gene: TRBV15
D gene: TRBD1
clone size: NA

CDR3 DNA: TGTGCCAGCAGGCTGGGTAGCGGGGACACCGGGGAGCTGTTTTTT
CDR3 protein: CASRLGSGDTGELFF
J gene: TRBJ2-2
V gene: TRBV2
D gene: TRBD2
clone size: NA

CDR3 DNA: TGTGCCAGCAGTTATCTGAGACAAGACTATGGCTACACCTTC
CDR3 protein: CASSYLRQDYGYTF
J gene: TRBJ1-2
V gene: TRBV6-5
D gene: NA
clone size: NA

CDR3 DNA: TGTGCCAGCTCACTGACACCCAGAAGCTCCTACAATGAGCAGTTCTTC
CDR3 protein: CASSLTPRSSYNEQFF
J gene: TRBJ2-1
V gene: TRBV18
D gene: NA
clone size: NA

CDR3 DNA: TGTGCCAGCAGGAAGGCGGGGAGCTCCTACGAGCAGTACTTC
CDR3 protein: CASRKAGSSYEQYF
J gene: TRBJ2-7
V gene: TRBV28
D gene: NA
clone size: NA

CDR3 DNA: TGCGCCAGCAGCTTCGAGGGCATGCAGTTCTTC
CDR3 protein: CASSFEGMQFF
J gene: TRBJ2-1
V gene: TRBV5-1
D gene: NA
clone size: NA

CDR3 DNA: TGTGCCAGTAGCAAGACCGGGACAGGGAACACTGAAGCTTTCTTT
CDR3 protein: CASSKTGTGNTEAFF
J gene: TRBJ1-1
V gene: TRBV19
D gene: TRBD1
clone size: once

CDR3 DNA: TGTGCCTCCCGAGGTAGCGGGGGGGTTGAGACCCAGTACTTC
CDR3 protein: CASRGSGGVETQYF
J gene: TRBJ2-5
V gene: TRBV10-3
D gene: TRBD2
clone size: NA